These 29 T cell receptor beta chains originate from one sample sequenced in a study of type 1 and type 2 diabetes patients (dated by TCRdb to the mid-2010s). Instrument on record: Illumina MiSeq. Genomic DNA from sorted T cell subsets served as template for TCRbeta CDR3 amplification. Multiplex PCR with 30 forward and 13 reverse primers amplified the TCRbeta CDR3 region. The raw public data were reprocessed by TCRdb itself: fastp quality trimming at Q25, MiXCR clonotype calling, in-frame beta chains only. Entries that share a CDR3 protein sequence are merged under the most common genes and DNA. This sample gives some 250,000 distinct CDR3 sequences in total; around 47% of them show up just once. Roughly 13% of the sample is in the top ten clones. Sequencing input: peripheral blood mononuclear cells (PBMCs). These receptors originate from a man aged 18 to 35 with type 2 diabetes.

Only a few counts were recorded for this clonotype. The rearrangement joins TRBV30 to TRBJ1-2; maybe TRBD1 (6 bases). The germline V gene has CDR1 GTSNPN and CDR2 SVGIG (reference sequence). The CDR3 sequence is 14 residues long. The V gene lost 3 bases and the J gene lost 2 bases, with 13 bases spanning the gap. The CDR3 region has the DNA TGTGCCTGGAGCTCGGACAGCCTCAACTATGGCTACACCTTC. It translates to CAWSSDSLNYGYTF. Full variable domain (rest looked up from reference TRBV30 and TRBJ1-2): SQTIHQWPATLVQPVGSPLSLECTVEGTSNPNLYWYRQAAGRGLQLLFYSVGIGQISSEVPQNLSASRPQDRQFILSSKKLLLSDSGFYLCAWSSDSLNYGYTFGSGTRLTVV.

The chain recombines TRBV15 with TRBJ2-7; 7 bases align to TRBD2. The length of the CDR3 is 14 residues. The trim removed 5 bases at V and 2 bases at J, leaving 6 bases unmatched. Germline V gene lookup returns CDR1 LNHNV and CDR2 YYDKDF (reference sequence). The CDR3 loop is CATSPGGFAYEQYF. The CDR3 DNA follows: TGTGCCACCAGCCCCGGGGGGTTTGCCTACGAGCAGTACTTC.

The DNA for the CDR3 is TGTGCCAGCAGCCTACTCGGGACACCCGATGAGCAGTTCTTC. Protein: CASSLLGTPDEQFF. J is TRBJ2-1 and V is TRBV7-2, with D possibly being TRBD1 (6 bases). CDR3 length: 14 residues. Germline CDR1 is SGHTA and CDR2 is FQGNSA. V lost 5 bases and J lost 8, with 16 bases in between.

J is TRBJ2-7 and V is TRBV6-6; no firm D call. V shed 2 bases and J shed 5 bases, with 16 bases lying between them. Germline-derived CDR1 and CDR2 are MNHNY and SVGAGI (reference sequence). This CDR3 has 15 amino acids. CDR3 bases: TGTGCCAGCAGTTACCCCAGGTTGGGCCGCGACGAGCAGTACTTC. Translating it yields CASSYPRLGRDEQYF.

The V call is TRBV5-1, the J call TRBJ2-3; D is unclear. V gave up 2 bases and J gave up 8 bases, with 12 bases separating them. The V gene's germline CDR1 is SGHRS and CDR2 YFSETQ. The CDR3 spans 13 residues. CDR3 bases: TGCGCCAGCAGCTTAGTCGTAGGTAGTACGCAGTATTTT. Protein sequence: CASSLVVGSTQYF.

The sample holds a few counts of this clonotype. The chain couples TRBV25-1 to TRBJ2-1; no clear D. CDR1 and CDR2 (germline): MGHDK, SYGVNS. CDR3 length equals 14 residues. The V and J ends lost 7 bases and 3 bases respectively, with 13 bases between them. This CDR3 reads CASTTGPNYNEQFF. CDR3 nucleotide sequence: TGTGCCAGCACCACCGGGCCTAACTACAATGAGCAGTTCTTC.

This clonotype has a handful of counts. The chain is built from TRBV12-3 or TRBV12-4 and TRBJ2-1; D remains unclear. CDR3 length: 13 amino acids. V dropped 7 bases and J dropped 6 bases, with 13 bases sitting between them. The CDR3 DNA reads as TGTGCCAGCACCGGCAGAATAGCCAATGAGCAGTTCTTC. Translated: CASTGRIANEQFF.

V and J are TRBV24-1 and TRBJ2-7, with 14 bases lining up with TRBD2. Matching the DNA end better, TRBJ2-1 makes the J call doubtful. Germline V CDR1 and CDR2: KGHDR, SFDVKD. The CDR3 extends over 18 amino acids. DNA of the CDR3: TGTGCCACCAGTGATCCCGGGACTAGCGGGGGAAGGGGTAATGAGCAGTTCTTC. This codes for CATSDPGTSGGRGNEQFF.

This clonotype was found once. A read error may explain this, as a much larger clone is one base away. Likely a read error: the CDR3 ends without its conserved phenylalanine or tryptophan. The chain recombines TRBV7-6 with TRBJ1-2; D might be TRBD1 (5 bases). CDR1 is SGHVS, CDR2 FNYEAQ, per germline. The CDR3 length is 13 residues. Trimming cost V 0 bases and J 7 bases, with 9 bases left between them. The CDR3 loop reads CASSLAGAGGYTL. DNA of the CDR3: TGTGCCAGCAGCTTAGCTGGGGCAGGTGGCTACACCCTC.

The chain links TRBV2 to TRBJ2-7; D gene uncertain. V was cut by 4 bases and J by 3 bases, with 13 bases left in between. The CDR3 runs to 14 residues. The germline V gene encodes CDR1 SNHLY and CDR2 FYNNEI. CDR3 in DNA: TGTGCCAGCAGTGGGGGTAGCCTGAACTACGAGCAGTACTTC. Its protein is CASSGGSLNYEQYF.

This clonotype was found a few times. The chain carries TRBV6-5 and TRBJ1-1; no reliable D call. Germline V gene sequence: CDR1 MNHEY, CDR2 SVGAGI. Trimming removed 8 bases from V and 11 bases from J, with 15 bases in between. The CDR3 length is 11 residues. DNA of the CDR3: TGTGCCAGCGGGTCCGACCATAGGGCTTTCTTT. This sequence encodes CASGSDHRAFF.

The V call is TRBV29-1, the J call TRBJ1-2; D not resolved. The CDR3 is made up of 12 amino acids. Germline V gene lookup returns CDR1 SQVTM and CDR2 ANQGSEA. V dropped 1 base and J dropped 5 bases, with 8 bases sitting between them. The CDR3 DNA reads TGCAGCGTTGAAGGTCACGGGTATGGCTACACCTTC. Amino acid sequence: CSVEGHGYGYTF.

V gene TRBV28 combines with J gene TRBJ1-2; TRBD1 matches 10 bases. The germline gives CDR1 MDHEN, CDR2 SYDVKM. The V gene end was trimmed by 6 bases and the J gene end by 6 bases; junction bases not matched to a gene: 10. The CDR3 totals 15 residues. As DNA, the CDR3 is TGTGCCAGCAGGTTCCTGACAGGGGGCTTGGATGGCTACACCTTC. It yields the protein CASRFLTGGLDGYTF.

CDR3 sequence reads: CASSPAGTRGTDTQYF. For the CDR3, the DNA is TGTGCCAGCAGCCCAGCCGGGACTAGGGGCACAGATACGCAGTATTTT. The chain recombines TRBV7-2 with TRBJ2-3, with 8 positions matching TRBD2. Trimming removed 5 bases from V and 1 base from J; junction bases left unmatched: 8. Per the germline V gene, CDR1 is SGHTA and CDR2 is FQGNSA. This CDR3 is built from 16 residues.

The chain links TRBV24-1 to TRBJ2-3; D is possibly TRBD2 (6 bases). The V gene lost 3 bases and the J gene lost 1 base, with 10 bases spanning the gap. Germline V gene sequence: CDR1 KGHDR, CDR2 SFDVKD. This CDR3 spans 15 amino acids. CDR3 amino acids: CATSDRSGGTDTQYF. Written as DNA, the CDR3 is TGTGCCACCAGTGATCGCTCGGGGGGCACAGATACGCAGTATTTT.

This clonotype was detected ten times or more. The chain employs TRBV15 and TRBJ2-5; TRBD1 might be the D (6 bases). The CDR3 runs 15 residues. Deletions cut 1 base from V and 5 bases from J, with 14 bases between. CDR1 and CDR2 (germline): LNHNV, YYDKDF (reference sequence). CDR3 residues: CATSRVQQGRETQYF. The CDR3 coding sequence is TGTGCCACCAGCAGAGTCCAACAGGGTAGGGAGACCCAGTACTTC.

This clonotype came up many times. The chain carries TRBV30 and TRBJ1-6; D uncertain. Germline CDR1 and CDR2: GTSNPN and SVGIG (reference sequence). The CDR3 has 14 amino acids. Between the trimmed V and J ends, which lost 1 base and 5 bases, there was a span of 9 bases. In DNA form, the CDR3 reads TGTGCCTGGAGTGGGAGTTTGAATAATTCACCCCTCCACTTT. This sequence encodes CAWSGSLNNSPLHF.

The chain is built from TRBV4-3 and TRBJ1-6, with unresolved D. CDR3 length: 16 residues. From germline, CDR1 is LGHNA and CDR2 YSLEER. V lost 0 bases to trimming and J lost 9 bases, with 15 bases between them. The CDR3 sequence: CASSQDRGGLGSPLHF. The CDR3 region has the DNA TGCGCCAGCAGCCAAGATCGGGGAGGGCTTGGTTCACCCCTCCACTTT.

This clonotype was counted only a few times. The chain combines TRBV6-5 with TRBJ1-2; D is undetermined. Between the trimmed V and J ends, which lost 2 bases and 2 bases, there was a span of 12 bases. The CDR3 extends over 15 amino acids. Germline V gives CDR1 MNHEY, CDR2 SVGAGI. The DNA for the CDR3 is TGTGCCAGCAGTTACGGTGGTGACCTGAACTATGGCTACACCTTC. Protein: CASSYGGDLNYGYTF.

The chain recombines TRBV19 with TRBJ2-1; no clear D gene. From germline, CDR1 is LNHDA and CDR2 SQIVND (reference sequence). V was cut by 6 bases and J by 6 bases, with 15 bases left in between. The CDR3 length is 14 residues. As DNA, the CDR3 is TGTGCCAGTAGCAACACCATGTCTTTCAATGAGCAGTTCTTC. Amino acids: CASSNTMSFNEQFF. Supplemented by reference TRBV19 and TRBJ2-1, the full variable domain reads DGGITQSPKYLFRKEGQNVTLSCEQNLNHDAMYWYRQDPGQGLRLIYYSQIVNDFQKGDIAEGYSVSREKKESFPLTVTSAQKNPTAFYLCASSNTMSFNEQFFGPGTRLTVL.

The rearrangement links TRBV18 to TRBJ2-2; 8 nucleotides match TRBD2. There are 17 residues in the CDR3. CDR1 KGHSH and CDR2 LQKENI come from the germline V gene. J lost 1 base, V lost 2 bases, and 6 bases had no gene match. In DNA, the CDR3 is TGTGCCAGCTCACCATTTACTAGCGGCAGGAACACCGGGGAGCTGTTTTTT. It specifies CASSPFTSGRNTGELFF.

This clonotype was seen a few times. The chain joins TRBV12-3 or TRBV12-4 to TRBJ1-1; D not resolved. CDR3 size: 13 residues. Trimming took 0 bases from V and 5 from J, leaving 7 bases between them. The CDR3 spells CASSLATPTEAFF. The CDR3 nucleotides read TGTGCCAGCAGTTTAGCCACTCCGACTGAAGCTTTCTTT.

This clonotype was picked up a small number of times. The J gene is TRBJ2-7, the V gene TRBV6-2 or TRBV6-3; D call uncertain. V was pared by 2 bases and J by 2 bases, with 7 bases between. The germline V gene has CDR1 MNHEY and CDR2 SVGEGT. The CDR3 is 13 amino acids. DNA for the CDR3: TGTGCCAGCAGTTACGGAGATACCTACGAGCAGTACTTC. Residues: CASSYGDTYEQYF.

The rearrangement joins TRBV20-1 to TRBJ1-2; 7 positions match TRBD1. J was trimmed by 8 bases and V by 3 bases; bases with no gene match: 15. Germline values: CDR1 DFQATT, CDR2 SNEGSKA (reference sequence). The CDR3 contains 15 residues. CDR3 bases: TGCAGTGCTAGTGCTGTGGCCTACAGGGGCTTAGGCTACACCTTC. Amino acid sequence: CSASAVAYRGLGYTF.

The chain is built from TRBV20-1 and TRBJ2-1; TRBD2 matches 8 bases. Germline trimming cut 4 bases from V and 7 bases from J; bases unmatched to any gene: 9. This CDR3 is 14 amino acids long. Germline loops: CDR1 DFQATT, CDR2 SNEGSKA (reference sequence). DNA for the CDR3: TGCAGTGCTACCGTAGCGGGGATTAGGAATGAGCAGTTCTTC. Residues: CSATVAGIRNEQFF.

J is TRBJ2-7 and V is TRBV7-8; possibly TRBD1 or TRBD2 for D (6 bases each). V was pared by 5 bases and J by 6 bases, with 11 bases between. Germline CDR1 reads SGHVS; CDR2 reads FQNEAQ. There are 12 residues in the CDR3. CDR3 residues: CASSGGTLEQYF. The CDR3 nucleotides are TGTGCCAGCAGCGGCGGGACACTCGAGCAGTACTTC.

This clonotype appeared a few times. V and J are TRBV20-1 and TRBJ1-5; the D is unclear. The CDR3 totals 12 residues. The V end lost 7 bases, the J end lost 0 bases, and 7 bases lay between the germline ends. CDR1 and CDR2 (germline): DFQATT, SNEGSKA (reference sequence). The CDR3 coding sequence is TGCAGTGTTAGCGCTAGCAATCAGCCCCAGCATTTT. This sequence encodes CSVSASNQPQHF.

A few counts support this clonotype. This CDR3 reads CASSPGLSNQPQHF. In DNA form, the CDR3 reads TGCGCCAGCAGCCCAGGGCTGAGCAATCAGCCCCAGCATTTT. The chain combines TRBV10-2 with TRBJ1-5, with D possibly being TRBD1 (5 bases). Trimming removed 6 bases from V and 1 base from J, with 10 bases in between. The CDR3 has 14 residues. Germline V gives CDR1 WSHSY, CDR2 SAAADI.

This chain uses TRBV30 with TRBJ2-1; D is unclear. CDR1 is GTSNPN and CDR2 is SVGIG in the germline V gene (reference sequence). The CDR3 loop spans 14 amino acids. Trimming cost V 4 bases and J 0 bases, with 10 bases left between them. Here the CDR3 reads CAWTTESSYNEQFF. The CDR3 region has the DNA TGTGCCTGGACAACAGAGAGCTCCTACAATGAGCAGTTCTTC.